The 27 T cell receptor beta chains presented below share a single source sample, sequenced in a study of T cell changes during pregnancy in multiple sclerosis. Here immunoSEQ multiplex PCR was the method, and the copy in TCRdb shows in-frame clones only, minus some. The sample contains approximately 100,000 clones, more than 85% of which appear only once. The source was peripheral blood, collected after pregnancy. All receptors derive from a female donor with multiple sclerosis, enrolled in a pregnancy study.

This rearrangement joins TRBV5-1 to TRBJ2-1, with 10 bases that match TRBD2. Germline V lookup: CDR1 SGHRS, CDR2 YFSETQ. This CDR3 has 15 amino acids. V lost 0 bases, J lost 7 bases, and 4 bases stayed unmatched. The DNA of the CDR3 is TGCGCCAGCAGCTTGGTTCTAGCGGGGGAGAATGAGCAGTTCTTC. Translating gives CASSLVLAGENEQFF.

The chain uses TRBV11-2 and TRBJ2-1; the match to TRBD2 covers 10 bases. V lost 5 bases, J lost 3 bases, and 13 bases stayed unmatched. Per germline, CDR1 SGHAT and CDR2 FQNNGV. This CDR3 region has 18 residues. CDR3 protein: CASSIGGASGGLYNEQFF. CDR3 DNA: TGTGCCAGCAGCATCGGAGGGGCTAGCGGGGGCCTCTACAATGAGCAGTTCTTC.

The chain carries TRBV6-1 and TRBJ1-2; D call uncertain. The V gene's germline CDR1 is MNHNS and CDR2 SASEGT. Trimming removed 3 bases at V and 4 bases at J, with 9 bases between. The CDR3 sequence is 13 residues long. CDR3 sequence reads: CASSDGLGYGYTF. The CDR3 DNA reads TGTGCCAGCAGTGACGGTCTCGGCTATGGCTACACCTTC.

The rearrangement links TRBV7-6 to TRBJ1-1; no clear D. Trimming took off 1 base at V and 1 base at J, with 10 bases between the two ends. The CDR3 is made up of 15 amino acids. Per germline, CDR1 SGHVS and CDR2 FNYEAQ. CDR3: CASSLDVAGNTEAFF. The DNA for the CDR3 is TGTGCCAGCAGCTTAGACGTGGCTGGGAACACTGAAGCTTTCTTT.

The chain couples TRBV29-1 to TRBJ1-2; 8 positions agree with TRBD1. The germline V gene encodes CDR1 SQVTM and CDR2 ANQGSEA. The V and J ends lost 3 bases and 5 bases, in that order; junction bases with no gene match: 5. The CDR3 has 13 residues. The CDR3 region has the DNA TGCAGCGTTGAGACAGGGGAAATTTATGGCTACACCTTC. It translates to CSVETGEIYGYTF.

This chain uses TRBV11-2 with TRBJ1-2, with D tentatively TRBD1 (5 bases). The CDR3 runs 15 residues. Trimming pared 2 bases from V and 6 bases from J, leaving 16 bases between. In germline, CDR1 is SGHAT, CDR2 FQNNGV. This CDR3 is CASSLRQSSRDGYTF. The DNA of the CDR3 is TGTGCCAGCAGCTTACGACAGAGTTCAAGGGATGGCTACACCTTC.

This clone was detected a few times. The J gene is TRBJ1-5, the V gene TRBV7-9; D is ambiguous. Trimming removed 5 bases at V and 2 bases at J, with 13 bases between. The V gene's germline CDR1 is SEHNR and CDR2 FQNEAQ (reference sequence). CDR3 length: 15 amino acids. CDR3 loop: CASSATESGNQPQHF. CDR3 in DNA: TGTGCCAGCAGCGCTACTGAGTCCGGCAATCAGCCCCAGCATTTT.

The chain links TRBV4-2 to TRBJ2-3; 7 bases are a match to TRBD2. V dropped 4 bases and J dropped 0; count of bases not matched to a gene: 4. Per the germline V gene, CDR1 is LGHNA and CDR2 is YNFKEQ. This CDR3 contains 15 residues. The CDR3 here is CASSPTSLSTDTQYF. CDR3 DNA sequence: TGTGCCAGCAGCCCGACTAGCCTCAGCACAGATACGCAGTATTTT.

The CDR3 DNA follows: TGTGCCAGCAGCACTACGGAGGGGAGCACAGATACGCAGTATTTT. Translated: CASSTTEGSTDTQYF. V usage is TRBV5-4 and J usage is TRBJ2-3, with D possibly being TRBD2 (6 bases). The germline CDR1 and CDR2 sequences are SGHNT and YYREEE (reference sequence). The CDR3 is 15 amino acids. The ends were cut back, 4 bases at V and 0 bases at J, with 12 bases in the middle.

CDR3 loop: CASSTPQAGGHIRYF. The DNA for the CDR3 is TGTGCCAGTAGTACCCCCCAAGCGGGGGGACATATCCGGTATTTT. The rearrangement uses TRBV19 and TRBJ2-3; 9 nucleotides agree with TRBD2. The length of the CDR3 is 15 residues. From germline, CDR1 is LNHDA and CDR2 SQIVND (reference sequence). Trimming removed 4 bases from V and 14 bases from J; junction bases left unmatched: 16.

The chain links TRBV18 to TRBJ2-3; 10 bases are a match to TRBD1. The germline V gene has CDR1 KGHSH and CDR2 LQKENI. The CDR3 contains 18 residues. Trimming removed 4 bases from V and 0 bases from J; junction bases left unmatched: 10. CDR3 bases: TGTGCCAGCTCACAGACGGACAGGGGGGTTACTAGCACAGATACGCAGTATTTT. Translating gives CASSQTDRGVTSTDTQYF.

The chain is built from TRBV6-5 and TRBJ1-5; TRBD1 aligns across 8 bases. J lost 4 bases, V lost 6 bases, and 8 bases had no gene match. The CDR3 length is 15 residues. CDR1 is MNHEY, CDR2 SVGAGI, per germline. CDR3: CASSRDRGGNQPQHF. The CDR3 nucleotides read TGTGCCAGCAGCCGCGACAGGGGAGGGAATCAGCCCCAGCATTTT.

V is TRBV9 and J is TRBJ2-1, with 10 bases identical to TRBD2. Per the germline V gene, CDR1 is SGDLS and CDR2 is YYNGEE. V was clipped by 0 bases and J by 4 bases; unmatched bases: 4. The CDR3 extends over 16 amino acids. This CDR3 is CASSVGLAGEYNEQFF. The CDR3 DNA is TGTGCCAGCAGCGTAGGTCTAGCGGGGGAATACAATGAGCAGTTCTTC.

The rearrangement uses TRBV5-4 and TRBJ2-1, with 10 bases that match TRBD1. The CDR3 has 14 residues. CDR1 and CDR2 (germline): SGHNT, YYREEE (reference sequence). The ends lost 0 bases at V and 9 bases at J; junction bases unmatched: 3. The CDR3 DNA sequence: TGTGCCAGCAGCTTGGTATGGACAGGGGGTGAGCAGTTCTTC. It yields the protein CASSLVWTGGEQFF.

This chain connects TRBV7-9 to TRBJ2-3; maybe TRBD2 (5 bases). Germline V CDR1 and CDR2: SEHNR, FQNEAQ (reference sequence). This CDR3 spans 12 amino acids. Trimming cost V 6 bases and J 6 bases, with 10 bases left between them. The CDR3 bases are TGTGCCAGCAGTCAGAGGGCGGATACGCAGTATTTT. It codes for CASSQRADTQYF.

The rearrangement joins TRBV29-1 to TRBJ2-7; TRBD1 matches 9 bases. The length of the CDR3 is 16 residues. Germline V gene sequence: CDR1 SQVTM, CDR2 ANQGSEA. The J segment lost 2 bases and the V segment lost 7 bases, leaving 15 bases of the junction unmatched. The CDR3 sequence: CSAVGQGKDSTYEQYF. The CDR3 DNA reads TGCAGCGCAGTTGGACAGGGGAAGGATAGCACCTACGAGCAGTACTTC.

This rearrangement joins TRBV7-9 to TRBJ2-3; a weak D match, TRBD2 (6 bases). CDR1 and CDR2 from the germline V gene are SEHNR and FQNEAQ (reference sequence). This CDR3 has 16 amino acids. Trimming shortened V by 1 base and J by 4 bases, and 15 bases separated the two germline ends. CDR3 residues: CASSLVSGGASDTQYF. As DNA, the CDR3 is TGTGCCAGCAGCTTAGTAAGTGGCGGGGCCTCAGATACGCAGTATTTT.

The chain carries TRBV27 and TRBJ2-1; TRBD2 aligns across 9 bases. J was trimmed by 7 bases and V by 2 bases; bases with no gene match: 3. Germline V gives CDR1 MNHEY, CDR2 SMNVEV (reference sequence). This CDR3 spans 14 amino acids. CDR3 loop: CASSLAGGGNEQFF. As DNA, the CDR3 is TGTGCCAGCAGTTTAGCGGGGGGGGGTAATGAGCAGTTCTTC.

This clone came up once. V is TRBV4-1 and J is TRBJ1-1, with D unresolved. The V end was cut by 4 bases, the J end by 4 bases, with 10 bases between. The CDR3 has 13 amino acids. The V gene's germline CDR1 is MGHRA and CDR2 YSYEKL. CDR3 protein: CASSLGGGTEAFF. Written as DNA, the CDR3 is TGCGCCAGCAGCCTGGGTGGAGGCACTGAAGCTTTCTTT.

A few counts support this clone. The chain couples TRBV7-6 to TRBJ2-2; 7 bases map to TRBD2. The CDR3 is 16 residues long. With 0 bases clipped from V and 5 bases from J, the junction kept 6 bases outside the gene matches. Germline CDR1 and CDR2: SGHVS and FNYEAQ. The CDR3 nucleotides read TGTGCCAGCAGCTTAGCGGGGGGGAGATGGACCGGGGAGCTGTTTTTT. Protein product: CASSLAGGRWTGELFF.

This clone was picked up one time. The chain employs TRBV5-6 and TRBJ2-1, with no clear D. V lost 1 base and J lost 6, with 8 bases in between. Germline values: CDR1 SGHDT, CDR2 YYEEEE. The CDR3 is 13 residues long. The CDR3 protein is CASSLLSVNEQFF. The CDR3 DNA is TGTGCCAGCAGCTTGCTCTCCGTCAATGAGCAGTTCTTC.

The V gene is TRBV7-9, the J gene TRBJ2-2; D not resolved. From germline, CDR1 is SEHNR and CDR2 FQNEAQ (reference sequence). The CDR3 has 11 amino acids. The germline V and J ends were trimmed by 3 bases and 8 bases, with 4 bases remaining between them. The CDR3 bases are TGTGCCAGCAGCTTTCGTGGGGAGCTGTTTTTT. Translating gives CASSFRGELFF.

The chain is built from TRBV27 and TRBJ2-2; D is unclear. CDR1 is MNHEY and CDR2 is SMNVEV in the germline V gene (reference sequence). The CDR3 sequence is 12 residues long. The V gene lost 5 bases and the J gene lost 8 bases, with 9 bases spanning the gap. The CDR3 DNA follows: TGTGCCAGCAGTAACCGCGCTGGGGAGCTGTTTTTT. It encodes CASSNRAGELFF.

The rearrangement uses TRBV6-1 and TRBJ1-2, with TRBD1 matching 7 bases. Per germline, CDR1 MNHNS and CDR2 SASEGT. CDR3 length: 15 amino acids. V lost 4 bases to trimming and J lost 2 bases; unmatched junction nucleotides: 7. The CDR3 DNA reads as TGTGCCAGCAGTGGACAGGGACAGCAGAACTATGGCTACACCTTC. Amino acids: CASSGQGQQNYGYTF.

In nucleotides, the CDR3 is TGTGCCAGTAGTATAGAGCGCGGGGGTGAATACGAGCAGTACTTC. Translating gives CASSIERGGEYEQYF. The rearrangement links TRBV19 to TRBJ2-7; 7 bases match TRBD2. This CDR3 has 15 residues. CDR1 is LNHDA and CDR2 is SQIVND in the germline V gene (reference sequence). V lost 0 bases to trimming and J lost 4 bases; unmatched junction nucleotides: 6.

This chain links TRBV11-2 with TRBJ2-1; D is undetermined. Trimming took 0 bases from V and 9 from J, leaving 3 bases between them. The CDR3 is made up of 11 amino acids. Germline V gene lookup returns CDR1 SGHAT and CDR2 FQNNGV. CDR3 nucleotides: TGTGCCAGCAGCTTAGAGGCTGAGCAGTTCTTC. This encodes CASSLEAEQFF.

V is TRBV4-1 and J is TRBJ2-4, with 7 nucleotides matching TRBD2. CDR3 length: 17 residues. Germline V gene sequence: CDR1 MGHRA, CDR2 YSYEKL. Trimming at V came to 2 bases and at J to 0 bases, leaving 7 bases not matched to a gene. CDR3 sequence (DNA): TGCGCCAGCAGCCAACCCACTAGCGTACTAGCCAAAAACATTCAGTACTTC. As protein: CASSQPTSVLAKNIQYF.